The table lists the clone carrying this TCR beta chain with a few counts. Investigators prepared the TCR beta libraries by applying iRepertoire HTBI primers and Arm-PCR of CDR3 regions. TCRdb passed the multiplex PCR reads through MiXCR, listing each CDR3 protein once. Of 350,000 to 450,000 distinct CDR3 sequences in the sample, 20% to 25% were seen once. The time point is: persistent/refractory GD, antithyroid drugs over 5 years with positive TRAb. TCR sequences were obtained from RNA taken from PBMCs. This entry comes from a study of regulatory T cells in long-lasting Graves disease. For the study at large: Over 5 years of antithyroid drugs with positive TSH receptor antibodies was taken to mean persistent Graves' disease.

V gave up 4 bases and J gave up 5 bases; unmatched junction bases: 10. This CDR3 comprises 16 residues. Germline V gene data show CDR1 as SEHNR and CDR2 as FQNEAQ (reference sequence). The receptor comes from a woman in her forties with Graves disease. V and J are TRBV7-9 and TRBJ2-2, with 7 bases fitting TRBD1. The sequenced sample was peripheral blood mononuclear cells (PBMCs), obtained when the disease was refractory, from a patient treated with antithyroid drugs. The CDR3 sequence: CASSYRDSTVTGELFF. The CDR3 DNA reads as TGTGCCAGCAGCTACCGGGACAGTACTGTAACCGGGGAGCTGTTTTTT.